This TCR beta chain was identified in a study of T cell repertoires in cytomegalovirus infection. Study-level results: CMV-specific TCR beta clonotypes restricted by HLA-C were the ones dominating the ex vivo response.

TCRdb processed the reads anew with MiXCR; each CDR3 protein has one entry. The sample shows hundreds of thousands of distinct CDR3 sequences, around a third of them seen only once. Note on this clonotype: The antigen is undetermined.

Germline V lookup: CDR1 MNHEY, CDR2 SMNVEV (reference sequence). The V end lost 6 bases, the J end lost 8 bases, and 17 bases lay between the germline ends. The length of the CDR3 is 14 residues. The clonotype was recovered from a human donor in good health (CMV status not recorded). Some clones in this sample may be carry-over from other donors' samples. The chain has TRBV27 and TRBJ2-1; D remains unclear. Sequenced here: cultured CD8+ T cells from PBMCs, sampled from culture after CMV antigen stimulation. DNA for the CDR3: TGTGCCAGCAGCTACGGCGTTGGGCTCGATGAGCAGTTCTTC. This gives the protein CASSYGVGLDEQFF.